This TCR beta chain appears in the sequencing data of a study of blood T cell repertoires in COVID-19. Across the study: T cells, B-cell-depleted T cells, or PBMCs provided the cDNA or gDNA that served as material.

Trimming pared 5 bases from V and 6 bases from J, leaving 11 bases between. The CDR3 is made up of 13 amino acids. From germline, CDR1 is LNHNV and CDR2 YYDKDF (reference sequence). Some clones are missing from TCRdb's copy, which holds only in-frame ones; the method was immunoSEQ multiplex PCR. The table shows some 240,000 clones, with 89% occurring only once. Sequencing was carried out using peripheral blood. The sequence came from a middle-aged woman who had recovered from COVID-19. The chain has TRBV15 and TRBJ1-5; D ambiguous. CDR3 loop: CATSQRELQPQHF. The CDR3 DNA reads TGTGCCACCAGCCAGAGGGAGCTTCAGCCCCAGCATTTT.